This T cell receptor beta chain was recovered during a study of control samples from healthy donors and cancer patients. This table comes from immunoSEQ multiplex PCR, and its TCRdb copy is limited to in-frame clones, with some not included. Of over 100,000 clones in the sample, nearly 90% were seen once. Germline V gives CDR1 SGHRS, CDR2 YFSETQ. The CDR3 has 15 residues. Trimming stripped 2 bases from V and 7 bases from J, with 19 bases between. What was sequenced was blood. The source of this sequence is a man between 50 and 59 years old in good health. The rearrangement joins TRBV5-1 to TRBJ2-7, with a weak D call TRBD2 (6 bases). The CDR3 protein is CASSFRLADQYEQYF. The CDR3 coding sequence is TGCGCCAGCAGCTTCAGATTAGCGGACCAATATGAGCAGTACTTC.